These 8 T cell receptor beta chains were all obtained from the same sample, sequenced in a study of blood T cell repertoires in COVID-19. The protocol was immunoSEQ multiplex PCR, while the TCRdb copy is restricted to in-frame clones and leaves out a portion. The sample consists of about 76,000 clones, roughly 85% of them appearing once. Material: peripheral blood. The source is a man in his 60s with COVID-19, enrolled during active disease.

The V call is TRBV3-1 (or the pseudogene TRBV3-2), the J call TRBJ1-4, with 8 bases lining up with TRBD1. V lost 6 bases, J lost 8 bases, and 8 bases stayed unmatched. Germline V gene lookup returns CDR1 LGHDT and CDR2 YNNKEL (reference sequence). The CDR3 consists of 14 residues. CDR3 region: CASRTGTGVEKLFF. CDR3 nucleotide sequence: TGTGCCAGCAGGACAGGGACAGGAGTGGAAAAACTGTTTTTT.

The chain links TRBV19 to TRBJ1-4, with D possibly TRBD1 on 6 matching bases. The germline gives CDR1 LNHDA, CDR2 SQIVND (reference sequence). This CDR3 has 13 residues. V was clipped by 3 bases and J by 10 bases, with 12 bases between them. The CDR3 nucleotides read TGTGCCAGTAGTATCCAAGAAGGGGGAAAACTGTTTTTT. It yields the protein CASSIQEGGKLFF.

V is TRBV19 and J is TRBJ1-5, with unresolved D. The CDR3 length is 15 residues. V shed 1 base and J shed 0 bases, with 7 bases lying between them. Germline lookup yields CDR1 LNHDA and CDR2 SQIVND (reference sequence). CDR3 sequence (DNA): TGTGCCAGTAGTATAGGAGGAAATAGCAATCAGCCCCAGCATTTT. Amino acid sequence: CASSIGGNSNQPQHF.

The chain combines TRBV28 with TRBJ1-3; D possibly corresponds to TRBD1 (5 bases). Looked up from germline, CDR1 is MDHEN and CDR2 is SYDVKM. V lost 8 bases to trimming and J lost 3 bases, with 14 bases between them. The CDR3 is made up of 14 amino acids. This CDR3 is CASAGGVNGNTIYF. The CDR3 nucleotides are TGTGCCAGCGCAGGAGGGGTAAATGGAAACACCATATATTTT.

The V call is TRBV15, the J call TRBJ2-7; 9 bases align to TRBD1. The V gene's germline CDR1 is LNHNV and CDR2 YYDKDF (reference sequence). With V trimmed by 0 bases and J by 1 base, 7 bases remained unmatched. This CDR3 is built from 17 residues. CDR3 nucleotide sequence: TGTGCCACCAGCAGAGATTTTCCGGGGACAGGGTCCTACGAGCAGTACTTC. Protein: CATSRDFPGTGSYEQYF.

CDR3 DNA: TGCAGTGCTATTGAACGGGGGAGAAATCAGCCCCAGCATTTT. Translation: CSAIERGRNQPQHF. The chain is built from TRBV20-1 and TRBJ1-5; D might be TRBD1 (5 bases). The CDR3 runs to 14 residues. Germline CDR1 and CDR2: DFQATT and SNEGSKA (reference sequence). V gave up 4 bases and J gave up 4 bases, with 14 bases separating them.

As concerns this clone: Other DNA sequences in this specimen translate into the identical CDR3. The CDR3 is CASSQGNTFYEQYF. As DNA, the CDR3 is TGTGCCAGCAGCCAGGGCAACACCTTTTACGAGCAGTACTTC. This chain joins TRBV4-2 and TRBJ2-7; no clear D gene. This CDR3 comprises 14 residues. Trimming cost V 3 bases and J 4 bases, with 13 bases left between them. Germline V gene lookup returns CDR1 LGHNA and CDR2 YNFKEQ.

The chain is built from TRBV2 and TRBJ2-2, with unresolved D. The V gene lost 4 bases and the J gene lost 4 bases, with 7 bases spanning the gap. Germline assignment: CDR1 SNHLY and CDR2 FYNNEI. The CDR3 contains 13 residues. CDR3 nucleotide sequence: TGTGCCAGCAGTGGGCAGGCCACCGGGGAGCTGTTTTTT. Residues: CASSGQATGELFF. The full variable domain, rest sourced from reference TRBV2 and TRBJ2-2, is EPEVTQTPSHQVTQMGQEVILRCVPISNHLYFYWYRQILGQKVEFLVSFYNNEISEKSEIFDDQFSVERPDGSNFTLKIRSTKLEDSAMYFCASSGQATGELFFGEGSRLTVL.